These 17 T cell receptor beta chains were all obtained from the same sample, sequenced in a study of molecular identifiers for immune sequencing clone quantification (dated by TCRdb to the late 2010s). Receptors were amplified or captured by PCR. Instrument used: Illumina HiSeq 4000. TCRdb reanalyzed the raw reads on its own, using fastp at Q25 for trimming and MiXCR for clone calling, and kept in-frame beta chains. Rows with one shared CDR3 protein collapse into an entry with the most common genes and DNA. For this sample the table gives thousands of distinct CDR3 sequences, of which 15% to 20% were detected only once. The ten biggest clones cover over 2% of the sample. Material for sequencing was naive CD8+ T cells from blood, with Jurkat cell RNA spiked in. In the paper's terms, the cell subset or site label means: FACS-sorted CD8+CD4-CCR7+CD45RA+ naive T cells. All receptors derive from a human donor in good health. Some libraries in this study had Jurkat cell RNA spiked in.

This clonotype is labeled as medium-sized. This chain connects TRBV4-3 to TRBJ1-1, with TRBD1 matching over 7 bases. Germline V CDR1 and CDR2: LGHNA, YSLEER. V shed 3 bases and J 5 bases; nucleotides not matched to a gene: 9. The CDR3 has 15 amino acids. The CDR3 is CASSQDSGGRTEAFF. CDR3 DNA sequence: TGCGCCAGCAGCCAGGATTCAGGGGGTCGAACTGAAGCTTTCTTT.

By proportion, this clonotype is medium-sized (0.01 to 0.1%). V and J are TRBV29-1 and TRBJ2-3; D is unclear. This CDR3 contains 12 residues. CDR1 is SQVTM and CDR2 is ANQGSEA in the germline V gene. The CDR3 protein is CSSIGNTDTQYF. CDR3 nucleotides: TGCAGTTCAATTGGAAACACCGATACGCAGTATTTT.

This clonotype was recorded a few times. This may be a read error: a much more frequent sequence differs by one nucleotide. The chain recombines TRBV6-2 or TRBV6-3 with TRBJ2-1; 7 nucleotides agree with TRBD2. This CDR3 has 14 residues. The germline V gene encodes CDR1 MNHEY and CDR2 SVGEGT. The CDR3 spells CASSLGGSWNGQFF. The CDR3 region has the DNA TGTGCCAGCAGTTTAGGCGGGAGCTGGAATGGGCAGTTCTTC.

This clonotype was counted ten times or more. The rearrangement uses TRBV10-2 and TRBJ2-7; 9 bases align to TRBD2. The CDR3 runs 13 residues. Germline V gives CDR1 WSHSY, CDR2 SAAADI. V lost 8 bases and J lost 0; bases outside the gene matches: 2. CDR3 coding DNA: TGCGCCAGCGAAGCGGGAGGCTCCTACGAGCAGTACTTC. This gives the protein CASEAGGSYEQYF.

This clonotype is medium-sized (0.01 to 0.1%) in the sample. This chain connects TRBV4-3 to TRBJ2-4; D possibly corresponds to TRBD1 (5 bases). The CDR3 length is 13 residues. V lost 6 bases and J 6 bases, leaving 12 bases between the germline ends. Germline V gene lookup returns CDR1 LGHNA and CDR2 YSLEER. In DNA, the CDR3 is TGCGCCAGCAGTGGGTCGCAGGGAAACATTCAGTACTTC. The encoded protein is CASSGSQGNIQYF.

This clonotype turned up a few times. A much bigger clone sits one base away, suggesting this may be a read error. The V call is TRBV4-3, the J call TRBJ1-4; D is unclear. The CDR3 length is 16 residues. Germline V gene lookup returns CDR1 LGHNA and CDR2 YSLEER. The CDR3 region is CASSQDWPENNEKLSF. As DNA, the CDR3 is TGCGCCAGCAGCCAAGATTGGCCAGAGAATAATGAAAAACTGTCTTTT.

By share of the sample, this clonotype is medium-sized. The CDR3 DNA reads TGTGCCAGCAGTCAGGGTTATAGCAATCAGCCCCAGCATTTT. This gives the protein CASSQGYSNQPQHF. The gene calls are TRBV27 and TRBJ1-5; perhaps TRBD1 as D (5 bases). In germline, CDR1 is MNHEY, CDR2 SMNVEV (reference sequence). The V gene lost 5 bases and the J gene lost 0 bases, with 8 bases spanning the gap. The CDR3 extends over 14 amino acids.

This clonotype is judged medium-sized. This sequence joins TRBV29-1 and TRBJ2-2; D remains ambiguous. Trimming took off 4 bases at V and 7 bases at J, with 7 bases between the two ends. The CDR3 is 11 residues long. CDR1 is SQVTM, CDR2 ANQGSEA, per germline. The DNA of the CDR3 is TGCAGCGTTGGAACACTCGGGGAGCTGTTTTTT. It yields the protein CSVGTLGELFF.

Relative to its sample, this clonotype is medium-sized. The V and J genes are TRBV29-1 and TRBJ2-5, with 9 bases that match TRBD1. With V trimmed by 0 bases and J by 2 bases, 28 bases remained unmatched. There are 23 residues in the CDR3. Germline V gene sequence: CDR1 SQVTM, CDR2 ANQGSEA. The CDR3 DNA is TGCAGCGTTGAAGATGTATCGCCGGGACAGGGCTTGGCCAATGGATTATCTCAAGAGACCCAGTACTTC. Translation: CSVEDVSPGQGLANGLSQETQYF.

Relative to its sample, this clonotype is medium-sized. This chain connects TRBV6-2 or TRBV6-3 to TRBJ1-2; TRBD1 might be the D (5 bases). The V end lost 5 bases, the J end lost 5 bases, and 15 bases lay between the germline ends. Germline lookup yields CDR1 MNHEY and CDR2 SVGEGT. The CDR3 has 14 residues. The CDR3 loop reads CASSLELQGYGYTF. DNA of the CDR3: TGTGCCAGCAGTCTTGAGCTCCAGGGTTATGGCTACACCTTC.

In its sample, this clonotype is medium-sized. The chain employs TRBV12-3 or TRBV12-4 and TRBJ2-1, with TRBD1 as a possible D gene (6 bases). The CDR3 is 12 amino acids. The germline V and J ends were trimmed by 7 bases and 15 bases, with 19 bases remaining between them. The CDR3 spells CASTTPSGAPFF. CDR3 coding DNA: TGTGCCAGCACCACCCCGTCAGGGGCGCCGTTCTTC.

This clonotype is classed as medium-sized. V gene TRBV29-1 combines with J gene TRBJ2-7; 9 bases line up with TRBD1. This CDR3 comprises 13 residues. The ends lost 4 bases at V and 3 bases at J; junction bases unmatched: 4. Germline V gives CDR1 SQVTM, CDR2 ANQGSEA. CDR3 loop: CSVGLGQGYEQYF. The CDR3 DNA follows: TGCAGCGTTGGCCTGGGACAGGGCTACGAGCAGTACTTC.

This clonotype is labeled as medium-sized. This rearrangement joins TRBV6-2 or TRBV6-3 to TRBJ2-2, with D hard to call. The CDR3 sequence is 13 residues long. The V gene lost 2 bases and the J gene lost 6 bases, with 7 bases spanning the gap. From germline, CDR1 is MNHEY and CDR2 SVGEGT. The CDR3 sequence: CASSYADPGELFF. The CDR3 DNA is TGTGCCAGCAGTTACGCTGACCCCGGGGAGCTGTTTTTT.

Turning to this clonotype: This may arise from a read error, as a much more abundant clone is one base away. V usage is TRBV5-3 and J usage is TRBJ2-7, with D unresolved. TRBV5-3 is treated as an ORF (open reading frame) with a function not yet certain. CDR3 length: 12 amino acids. CDR3 residues: CDGSLEQYEQYF. DNA for the CDR3: TGTGACGGCTCTCTCGAACAATATGAACAGTACTTC.

Notes on this clonotype: This may come from a read error, since a much larger clone is one base off. This chain uses TRBV14 with TRBJ2-7; D uncertain. CDR3 length equals 13 residues. The V gene lost 8 bases and the J gene lost 1 base, with 12 bases spanning the gap. Per the germline V gene, CDR1 is SGHDN and CDR2 is FVKESK. This chain's CDR3 is CASGPGISYEQYF. Here the CDR3 DNA reads TGTGCCAGCGGTCCTGGGATTTCCTACGAGCAGTACTTC.

Remarks on this clonotype: A single base separates this from a much larger clone, so it may be a read error. This chain links TRBV28 with TRBJ2-2; 7 positions agree with TRBD1. The CDR3 sequence is 14 residues long. Germline V gene lookup returns CDR1 MDHEN and CDR2 SYDVKM. The chain's CDR3 is CASSSTGDTGELSF. In DNA form, the CDR3 reads TGTGCCAGCAGTTCAACAGGGGACACCGGGGAGCTGTCTTTT.

By share, this clonotype ranks as medium-sized. This sequence joins TRBV20-1 and TRBJ2-7; D remains ambiguous. The CDR3 extends over 11 amino acids. Germline CDR1 is DFQATT and CDR2 is SNEGSKA (reference sequence). V was clipped by 6 bases and J by 7 bases, with 13 bases between them. CDR3 residues: CSAWDVLEQYF. CDR3 nucleotides: TGCAGTGCATGGGATGTCTTGGAGCAGTACTTC.